This note documents a single T cell receptor beta chain sequence. V lost 4 bases, J lost 5 bases, and 18 bases lay in between. Per germline, CDR1 SGHDT and CDR2 YYEEEE. This CDR3 region has 16 residues. Only in-frame clones appear in the TCRdb table, and some are missing; sequencing was by immunoSEQ multiplex PCR. The table lists under 65,000 clones, 90% to 95% of them singletons. This sample is part of a study of T cell changes during pregnancy in multiple sclerosis. The sequence was obtained from a female donor with multiple sclerosis, enrolled in a pregnancy study. Sequencing used CD8+ T cells from peripheral blood mononuclear cells, obtained after pregnancy. This chain uses TRBV5-6 with TRBJ1-4, with D possibly being TRBD1 (6 bases). The CDR3 coding sequence is TGTGCCAGCAGCCCTTATACCGGGACAAAGAATGAAAAACTGTTTTTT. This sequence encodes CASSPYTGTKNEKLFF.